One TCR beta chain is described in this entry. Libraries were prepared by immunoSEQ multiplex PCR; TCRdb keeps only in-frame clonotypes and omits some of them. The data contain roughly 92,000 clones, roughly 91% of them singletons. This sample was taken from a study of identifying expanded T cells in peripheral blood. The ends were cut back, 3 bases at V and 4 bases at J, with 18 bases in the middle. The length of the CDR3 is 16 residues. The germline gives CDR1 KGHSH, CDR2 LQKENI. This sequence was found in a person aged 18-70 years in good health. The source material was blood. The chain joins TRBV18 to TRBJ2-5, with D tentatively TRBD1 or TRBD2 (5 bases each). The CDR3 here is CASSPRDGYWGETQYF. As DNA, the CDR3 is TGTGCCAGCTCACCTCGGGACGGCTACTGGGGAGAGACCCAGTACTTC. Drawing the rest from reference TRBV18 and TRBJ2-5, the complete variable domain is NAGVMQNPRHLVRRRGQEARLRCSPMKGHSHVYWYRQLPEEGLKFMVYLQKENIIDESGMPKERFSAEFPKEGPSILRIQQVVRGDSAAYFCASSPRDGYWGETQYFGPGTRLLVL.